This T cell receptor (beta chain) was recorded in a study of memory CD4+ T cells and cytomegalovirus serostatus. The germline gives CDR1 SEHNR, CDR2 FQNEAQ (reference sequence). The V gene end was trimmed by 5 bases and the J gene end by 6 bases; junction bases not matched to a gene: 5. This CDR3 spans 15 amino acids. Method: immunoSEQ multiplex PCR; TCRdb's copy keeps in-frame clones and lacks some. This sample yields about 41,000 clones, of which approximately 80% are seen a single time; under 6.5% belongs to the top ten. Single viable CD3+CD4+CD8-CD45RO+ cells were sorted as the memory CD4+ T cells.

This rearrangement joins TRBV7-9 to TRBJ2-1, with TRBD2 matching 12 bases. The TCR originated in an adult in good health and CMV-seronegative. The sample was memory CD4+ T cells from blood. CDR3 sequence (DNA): TGTGCCAGCAGCCGGACTAGCGGGGAACCCAATGAGCAGTTCTTC. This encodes CASSRTSGEPNEQFF.